These T cell receptor beta chains were read from a single sample in a study of PD-1 blockade in mismatch repair-deficient tumors. The data were produced by immunoSEQ multiplex PCR, yet TCRdb's version contains in-frame clones alone and is incomplete. The repertoire holds 49,000 or so clones, with over 75% as singletons. Specimen: peripheral blood, collected roughly 21 weeks after starting pembrolizumab. The receptors were gathered from an adult with mismatch repair-deficient cancer. CDR3s include the opening cysteine and the closing phenylalanine or tryptophan. The D gene is left open where the match is weak.

TRBV11-2 | TRBD1 | CASSKDRAGNEQFF
TRBV28 | TRBD2 | CASRLLVTSGYEQYF
TRBV6-5 | - | CASSPTGNGYTF
TRBV28 | TRBD1 | CASSSRQGQGASAQETQYF
TRBV10-3 | - | CAISESGTEAFF
TRBV5-4 | - | CASSLKGVADTQYF
TRBV7-9 | - | CASSHGEGFYGYTF
TRBV5-1 | - | CASTVKGGNTEAFF
TRBV5-6 | TRBD1 | CASSYLTGEETQYF
TRBV5-6 | - | CASSLAGAGGYYGYTF
TRBV28 | TRBD1 | CASSADRVYSNQPQHF
TRBV11-2 | TRBD1 | CASSLEGTGGFDEQFF
TRBV9 | - | CASSVGGYNQPQHF
TRBV4-1 | - | CASSQVGSTYEQYF
TRBV11-3 | - | CASSGGAEAFF
TRBV19 | - | CASSAKRGYADTQYF
TRBV30 | - | CAWSLVDVRGEQYF
TRBV6-4 | - | CASSEEADEKLFF
TRBV18 | - | CASSILGAPEAFF
TRBV25-1 | - | CASSDVGFNEQFF
TRBV6-1 | - | CASSELLRGGAKNIQYF
TRBV9 | - | CASSDAGEETQYF
TRBV10-3 | - | CAISERGSGNTIYF
TRBV30 | - | CAWSVSRGSGYTF
TRBV9 | TRBD2 | CASSFTGTSYENEQFF
TRBV19 | TRBD1 | CASRDSVSGANVLTF
TRBV7-8 | TRBD2 | CASSSLSKGLAYEQYF
TRBV7-9 | - | CASSLPTRDPNTGELFF
TRBV30 | - | CASAKTGVNEKLFF
TRBV10-3 | - | CAISESVGGVRETQYF
TRBV6-1 | - | CASSEGTVHSRKQFF
TRBV29-1 | - | CSAIRTGKGTEAFF
TRBV5-6 | - | CASSSWTRAGQPQHF
TRBV27 | - | CASSKGGVKEKLFF
TRBV9 | - | CASSVEGGLPYF